These 3 T cell receptor beta chains were sequenced from one sample in a study of vaccination effects on CD4 cells after COVID-19. Culture proceeded for 10 days, and CD4+ T cells were then isolated. Subjects were given two BNT162b2 or mRNA-1273 vaccine doses. The data were produced by immunoSEQ multiplex PCR, yet TCRdb's version contains in-frame clones alone and is incomplete. Of about 8,900 clones listed, about 76% were seen once; the top ten hold 10% to 13%. Antigen specificity for these receptors is unknown. The starting material was CD4+ T cells from PBMCs cultured without peptide, obtained after COVID-19 vaccination. Receptor source: a human donor who received a COVID-19 vaccine.

The chain combines TRBV15 with TRBJ2-7; D ambiguous. CDR3 length: 15 residues. The ends were cut back, 4 bases at V and 6 bases at J, with 19 bases in the middle. Germline V gene lookup returns CDR1 LNHNV and CDR2 YYDKDF (reference sequence). The CDR3 DNA is TGTGCCACCAGCACCGTGGCACTTACCACCGCCGAGCAGTACTTC. Residues: CATSTVALTTAEQYF.

The V and J genes are TRBV7-2 and TRBJ1-1; the D is unclear. Between the trimmed V and J ends, which lost 5 bases and 4 bases, there was a span of 17 bases. Germline V gene lookup returns CDR1 SGHTA and CDR2 FQGNSA. CDR3 size: 15 residues. CDR3 amino acids: CASSIRTGRGTEAFF. In DNA, the CDR3 is TGTGCCAGCAGCATCCGGACGGGCCGAGGCACTGAAGCTTTCTTT.

The chain employs TRBV6-1 and TRBJ2-7; a possible D gene is TRBD1 (5 bases). Germline V gene lookup returns CDR1 MNHNS and CDR2 SASEGT. There are 14 residues in the CDR3. Trimming shortened V by 1 base and J by 3 bases, and 10 bases separated the two germline ends. Here the CDR3 DNA reads TGTGCCAGCAGTGAAGGACAGCTACTCTACGAGCAGTACTTC. It specifies CASSEGQLLYEQYF.